This entry is about one T cell receptor beta chain. Its binding antigen is unknown. Base qualities are not recorded, but no much larger clone differs from it by a single base. Reverse transcription of 500 ng RNA was performed with SuperScript III using primers directed against the alpha and beta constant regions. Separate libraries for the alpha and beta chains were generated through chain-specific third strand synthesis that incorporated multiplexing indices. To avoid primer bias, the protocol used one single primer pair to amplify every rearrangement within a chain, and the protocol also attached molecular barcodes to each cDNA molecule. Purified cDNA was joined by T4 RNA Ligase 1 to a 5' RACE adapter carrying a random hexamer and the SP2 sequencing primer site. Second strand synthesis was primed from the SP2 site with Phusion polymerase, using slow temperature ramps to favor optimal annealing. The 12-nucleotide barcode on each molecule comprised two random hexamer sequences, both introduced before amplification and concatenated. P5 and P7 adapter elements plus a second index were added in a short first PCR, which was followed by a roughly 21-cycle amplification PCR with P5s and P7 primers. Libraries received roughly 28 PCR cycles in total, were quantified on a Qubit, sized on a Bioanalyzer, and diluted to about 3.9 nM. Sequencing of the normalized libraries was performed on an Illumina MiSeq with 2 x 250 paired-end kits. Reverse transcription reactions underwent purification over MinElute columns, with elution into around 10 ul Tris-Cl. The adapter ligations were run for around 25 hours at 16 degrees C, and AMPure XP beads at a 1:1 ratio were afterwards used to clean them. The original methods were these. A modified Decombinator that output V, J, insert and barcode information was used to process the demultiplexed FASTQ files. Sequences that shared a barcode but differed from the dominant sequence were treated as errors and discarded, and barcodes were clustered at Levenshtein distance 3 and counted to estimate the original cDNA molecules. The R packages ineq, vegan, igraph and RCytoscape were used for downstream analyses, together with IMGT nomenclature and CDR3 definitions. To avoid skew from clonal expansion, each TCR was counted once, and V gene usage was computed over distinct sequences. Unique CDR3 amino acid sequences within a donor were connected in similarity networks whenever two sequences differed by a single Levenshtein edit. Published HIV-specific CDR3s (around 90 alpha, 650 to 850 beta) and CMV-specific CDR3s (around 12 alpha, a few hundred beta) were compiled and searched for in the repertoires. Random subsampling to size-matched repertoires demonstrated that the decreased diversity in patients did not result from their lower sequence numbers. TCRdb applied fastp at Q25 and MiXCR to the public reads, then kept only in-frame beta chains. Entries that share a CDR3 protein sequence are merged under the most common genes and DNA. TCRdb's processing, not the authors', yielded these V and J calls. Recorded for this sample are 15,000 to 20,000 distinct CDR3 sequences; over 9% of them occurred a single time. Clones ranked in the top ten supply 2.5% to 4% of the sample.

From a lookup of the germline V gene, CDR1 and CDR2 are MNHEY and SVGEGT. The CDR3 covers 14 residues, taking in both the cysteine and the phenylalanine. Here the CDR3 DNA is all that survives: 42 bases in frame from base 1. Relative to germline, V is 0 bases shorter and J is 4 bases shorter, with 8 bases between their ends. The data belong to a study of HIV-infected patients and healthy controls (dated by TCRdb to between 2014 and 2016). For the wider study: Whether deep TCR repertoire sequencing of small blood samples from HIV patients could capture immune perturbation and reconstitution was tested in the study. Summary of the overall study and its limitations: HIV-infected repertoires had significantly higher mean Gini indices than controls, possibly reflecting oligoclonality. Alpha-chain CDR3s from MAIT cells occurred at high frequency in healthy controls but were severely depleted in HIV+ repertoires. The pairing of alpha and beta chains was not determined in the samples. More CDR3s were shared between individuals among healthy controls than among HIV+ patients, as measured by Jaccard index and by the count of highly shared sequences. Size-matched repertoire data did not replicate the apparent post-therapy recovery of the Gini index in HIV-infected patients. Compared with untreated HIV+ repertoires, healthy control repertoires had roughly threefold more distinct CDR3s and higher Shannon diversity. The study did not determine donor HLA types. The observed differences in diversity could not be explained by the slight differences in age and sex profiles between the study cohorts. Rare events from HIV-infected data received too much weight under size-matching, and comparisons were complicated by unequal numbers of distinct sequences between patients and controls. Processing was restricted to sixteen HIV-infected individuals, which the authors judged to be a major constraint on the generalizability of the findings. Eight alpha and eight beta V genes showed significantly different mean usage between HIV-infected patients and controls. Sequencing depth was restricted by the use of whole blood, which also prevented the dynamics of distinct T-cell subpopulations from being separated. Most CMV-associated CDR3s became more frequent during therapy, although their change was not significant, whereas HIV-associated CDR3s showed a significant decrease in frequency.

Whole blood was used without cell fractionation, so the repertoire reflected all unsorted peripheral T cells. As controls, around eleven uninfected healthy donors were sampled, and several of those donors gave samples twice, roughly 3 months apart. For RNA extraction, roughly 2.3 ml of peripheral blood was drawn into Tempus tubes. Residual genomic DNA was removed with the TURBO-DNase kit and globin mRNA was depleted with GLOBINclear. This sequence originates from an adult in good health. Material for sequencing was blood. The chain is assembled from TRBV6-2 or TRBV6-3 and TRBJ2-3; no D gene call is confident. CDR3 region: CASSYSIRPDTQYF. The DNA sequence is as follows: TGTGCCAGCAGTTACTCGATCCGACCAGATACGCAGTATTTT.